Listed below are T cell receptor beta chains from one sample, sequenced in a study of OX40 agonist ivuxolimab in advanced cancers. Some clones are missing from TCRdb's copy, which holds only in-frame ones; the method was immunoSEQ multiplex PCR. The data show around 87,000 clones, approximately 94% seen once. The source was CD4+ or CD8+ T cells sorted from blood, collected in a trial of the OX40 agonist ivuxolimab. These receptor sequences come from an adult with an advanced solid tumor such as melanoma, head and neck, liver or kidney cancer. Both conserved end residues are part of each CDR3. D genes are given only for firm matches. Not all rows give a size; the values are once, few, many and, for expanded clones, a class.

v_call: TRBV11-2
d_call: NA
clone_size: once
j_call: TRBJ1-3
cdr3_aa: CASSPETEISGNTIYF
cdr3_nt: TGTGCCAGCAGCCCGGAGACGGAAATCTCTGGAAACACCATATATTTT

v_call: TRBV11-2
d_call: NA
clone_size: NA
j_call: TRBJ2-2
cdr3_aa: CASSLDYSGTGELFF
cdr3_nt: TGTGCCAGCAGCTTAGATTATTCAGGGACCGGGGAGCTGTTTTTT

v_call: TRBV6-5
d_call: TRBD1
clone_size: NA
j_call: TRBJ1-1
cdr3_aa: CASSYLTGGSGLKAFF
cdr3_nt: TGTGCCAGCAGTTACTTGACAGGGGGCTCAGGATTAAAAGCTTTCTTT

v_call: TRBV6-5
d_call: NA
clone_size: NA
j_call: TRBJ2-3
cdr3_aa: CASSYRAGSTDTQYF
cdr3_nt: TGTGCCAGCAGTTACCGGGCGGGAAGCACAGATACGCAGTATTTT

v_call: TRBV4-3
d_call: NA
clone_size: NA
j_call: TRBJ1-3
cdr3_aa: CASSQVPYSSSGNTIYF
cdr3_nt: TGCGCCAGCAGCCAAGTGCCCTACTCTAGCTCTGGAAACACCATATATTTT

v_call: TRBV5-6
d_call: TRBD1
clone_size: NA
j_call: TRBJ1-1
cdr3_aa: CASSLQGGSTEAFF
cdr3_nt: TGTGCCAGCAGCTTGCAGGGGGGGAGCACTGAAGCTTTCTTT

v_call: TRBV2
d_call: TRBD2
clone_size: NA
j_call: TRBJ2-3
cdr3_aa: CAYGTSGRGTQYF
cdr3_nt: TGTGCCTACGGGACTAGCGGGAGGGGTACGCAGTATTTT

v_call: TRBV6-1
d_call: NA
clone_size: NA
j_call: TRBJ2-3
cdr3_aa: CASSEVWGGTDTQYF
cdr3_nt: TGTGCCAGCAGTGAAGTTTGGGGGGGCACAGATACGCAGTATTTT

v_call: TRBV27
d_call: TRBD1
clone_size: NA
j_call: TRBJ1-2
cdr3_aa: CASSSLWSRDRTNYGYTF
cdr3_nt: TGTGCCAGCAGTTCCCTTTGGTCCCGGGACAGAACTAACTATGGCTACACCTTC

v_call: TRBV4-3
d_call: NA
clone_size: NA
j_call: TRBJ1-2
cdr3_aa: CASSRGNLGYTF
cdr3_nt: TGCGCCAGCAGCCGAGGGAACTTGGGCTACACCTTC

v_call: TRBV6-5
d_call: NA
clone_size: NA
j_call: TRBJ2-5
cdr3_aa: CASKVEGGGETQYF
cdr3_nt: TGTGCCAGCAAGGTAGAAGGGGGTGGAGAGACCCAGTACTTC

v_call: TRBV5-8
d_call: TRBD1
clone_size: NA
j_call: TRBJ2-7
cdr3_aa: CASSFRGTGGWEQYF
cdr3_nt: TGTGCCAGCAGCTTTCGCGGGACAGGGGGCTGGGAGCAGTACTTC

v_call: TRBV5-4
d_call: NA
clone_size: once
j_call: TRBJ2-2
cdr3_aa: CASSRQRWTGELFF
cdr3_nt: TGTGCCAGCAGTCGGCAGCGTTGGACCGGGGAGCTGTTTTTT

v_call: TRBV2
d_call: NA
clone_size: NA
j_call: TRBJ1-2
cdr3_aa: CASSDQGNYGYTF
cdr3_nt: TGTGCCAGCAGTGATCAGGGGAACTATGGCTACACCTTC

v_call: TRBV6-7
d_call: TRBD2
clone_size: NA
j_call: TRBJ2-1
cdr3_aa: CASSYSGGCCDEQFF
cdr3_nt: TGTGCCAGCAGTTACAGCGGGGGGTGTTGTGATGAGCAGTTCTTC

v_call: TRBV5-8
d_call: NA
clone_size: NA
j_call: TRBJ1-1
cdr3_aa: CASSLGPQNTEAFF
cdr3_nt: TGTGCCAGCAGCTTGGGACCGCAGAACACTGAAGCTTTCTTT

v_call: TRBV27
d_call: TRBD2
clone_size: NA
j_call: TRBJ2-3
cdr3_aa: CASSYTAGVLDTQYF
cdr3_nt: TGTGCCAGCAGTTATACAGCGGGAGTCTTAGATACGCAGTATTTT

v_call: TRBV10-3
d_call: TRBD1
clone_size: NA
j_call: TRBJ2-7
cdr3_aa: CAISEGQGSYEQYF
cdr3_nt: TGTGCCATCAGTGAGGGACAGGGGTCCTACGAGCAGTACTTC

v_call: TRBV9
d_call: TRBD1
clone_size: NA
j_call: TRBJ1-2
cdr3_aa: CASSPGGQGLGGYTF
cdr3_nt: TGTGCCAGCAGCCCGGGGGGACAGGGGTTAGGTGGCTACACCTTC

v_call: TRBV9
d_call: NA
clone_size: NA
j_call: TRBJ1-2
cdr3_aa: CASSVAPGNYGYTF
cdr3_nt: TGTGCCAGCAGCGTAGCCCCCGGGAACTATGGCTACACCTTC

v_call: TRBV2
d_call: TRBD1
clone_size: NA
j_call: TRBJ2-7
cdr3_aa: CASSFNPGQGANEQYF
cdr3_nt: TGTGCCAGCAGTTTTAATCCGGGACAGGGGGCGAACGAGCAGTACTTC

v_call: TRBV4-1
d_call: TRBD2
clone_size: NA
j_call: TRBJ2-7
cdr3_aa: CASSPTAAGDYEQYF
cdr3_nt: TGCGCCAGCAGCCCCACGGCAGCGGGGGACTACGAGCAGTACTTC

v_call: TRBV4-1
d_call: NA
clone_size: NA
j_call: TRBJ2-3
cdr3_aa: CASSQSFGARADTQYF
cdr3_nt: TGCGCCAGCAGCCAATCTTTCGGGGCCAGGGCAGATACGCAGTATTTT

v_call: TRBV4-3
d_call: NA
clone_size: NA
j_call: TRBJ1-1
cdr3_aa: CASSQRVPYQGGTEAFF
cdr3_nt: TGCGCCAGCAGCCAAAGGGTTCCCTACCAGGGAGGCACTGAAGCTTTCTTT

v_call: TRBV30
d_call: NA
clone_size: NA
j_call: TRBJ2-5
cdr3_aa: CAWQPSKKAQYF
cdr3_nt: TGTGCCTGGCAGCCGAGTAAGAAGGCCCAGTACTTC

v_call: TRBV30
d_call: TRBD1
clone_size: NA
j_call: TRBJ2-7
cdr3_aa: CASHGQEGWQYF
cdr3_nt: TGTGCCTCACATGGACAGGAAGGTTGGCAGTACTTC

v_call: TRBV2
d_call: NA
clone_size: NA
j_call: TRBJ1-1
cdr3_aa: CASLLYPEAFF
cdr3_nt: TGTGCCAGCCTTTTATACCCTGAAGCTTTCTTT

v_call: TRBV2
d_call: NA
clone_size: NA
j_call: TRBJ1-2
cdr3_aa: CATNREGLTYGYTF
cdr3_nt: TGTGCCACCAATCGAGAAGGGTTGACCTATGGCTACACCTTC

v_call: TRBV12-5
d_call: TRBD2
clone_size: NA
j_call: TRBJ2-3
cdr3_aa: CASGSGLAGLTDTQYF
cdr3_nt: TGTGCTAGTGGTTCCGGACTAGCGGGACTCACAGATACGCAGTATTTT

v_call: TRBV6-1
d_call: NA
clone_size: NA
j_call: TRBJ1-1
cdr3_aa: CASSAVVRDTEAFF
cdr3_nt: TGTGCCAGCAGTGCGGTGGTGAGGGACACTGAAGCTTTCTTT

v_call: TRBV5-5
d_call: NA
clone_size: NA
j_call: TRBJ2-7
cdr3_aa: CASSLPKGGEQYF
cdr3_nt: TGTGCCAGCAGCTTGCCCAAGGGGGGCGAGCAGTACTTC

v_call: TRBV5-1
d_call: NA
clone_size: NA
j_call: TRBJ2-2
cdr3_aa: CASSYLPNTGELFF
cdr3_nt: TGCGCCAGCAGCTACCTACCGAACACCGGGGAGCTGTTTTTT

v_call: TRBV19
d_call: NA
clone_size: NA
j_call: TRBJ2-5
cdr3_aa: CASSIHAGETQYF
cdr3_nt: TGTGCCAGTAGTATTCACGCGGGGGAGACCCAGTACTTC

v_call: TRBV6-1
d_call: TRBD1
clone_size: NA
j_call: TRBJ2-7
cdr3_aa: CASSEAVDRVYEQYF
cdr3_nt: TGTGCCAGCAGTGAAGCGGTCGACAGGGTCTACGAGCAGTACTTC

v_call: TRBV5-1
d_call: TRBD2
clone_size: once
j_call: TRBJ2-7
cdr3_aa: CASSFASGAYEQYF
cdr3_nt: TGCGCCAGCAGCTTTGCTAGCGGGGCCTACGAGCAGTACTTC

v_call: TRBV4-3
d_call: NA
clone_size: NA
j_call: TRBJ2-2
cdr3_aa: CASSHYEAGGELFF
cdr3_nt: TGCGCCAGCAGCCATTACGAGGCGGGGGGGGAGCTGTTTTTT

v_call: TRBV11-2
d_call: TRBD2
clone_size: NA
j_call: TRBJ2-2
cdr3_aa: CASSFPGLAENTGELFF
cdr3_nt: TGTGCCAGCAGCTTCCCTGGACTAGCGGAAAACACCGGGGAGCTGTTTTTT

v_call: TRBV27
d_call: NA
clone_size: NA
j_call: TRBJ2-5
cdr3_aa: CASTSDPSNRDHSPRETQYF
cdr3_nt: TGTGCCAGCACCTCCGACCCCTCGAACCGGGACCATTCACCCCGAGAGACCCAGTACTTC

v_call: TRBV18
d_call: TRBD1
clone_size: NA
j_call: TRBJ2-3
cdr3_aa: CASSPGTATDTQYF
cdr3_nt: TGTGCCAGCTCTCCCGGGACAGCCACAGATACGCAGTATTTT

v_call: TRBV30
d_call: NA
clone_size: NA
j_call: TRBJ1-1
cdr3_aa: CAWSVGGLTTEAFF
cdr3_nt: TGTGCCTGGAGTGTGGGGGGTTTAACCACTGAAGCTTTCTTT

v_call: TRBV27
d_call: NA
clone_size: NA
j_call: TRBJ2-7
cdr3_aa: CASWPRGWTDEQYF
cdr3_nt: TGTGCCAGCTGGCCCCGGGGCTGGACGGACGAGCAGTACTTC